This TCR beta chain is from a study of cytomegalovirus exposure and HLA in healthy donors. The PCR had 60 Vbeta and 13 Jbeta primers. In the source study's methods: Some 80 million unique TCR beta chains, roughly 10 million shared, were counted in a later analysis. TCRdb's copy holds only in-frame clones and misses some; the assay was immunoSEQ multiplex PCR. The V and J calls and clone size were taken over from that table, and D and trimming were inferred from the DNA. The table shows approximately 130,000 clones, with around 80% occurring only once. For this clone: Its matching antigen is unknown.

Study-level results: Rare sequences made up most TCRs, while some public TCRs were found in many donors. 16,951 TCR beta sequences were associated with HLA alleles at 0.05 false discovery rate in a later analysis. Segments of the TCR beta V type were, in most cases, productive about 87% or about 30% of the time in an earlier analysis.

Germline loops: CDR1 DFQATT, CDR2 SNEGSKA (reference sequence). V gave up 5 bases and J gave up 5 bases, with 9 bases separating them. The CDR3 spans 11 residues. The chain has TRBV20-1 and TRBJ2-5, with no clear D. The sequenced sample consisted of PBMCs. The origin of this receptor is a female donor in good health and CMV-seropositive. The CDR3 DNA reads TGCAGTGCTGACTGGCGGGAGACCCAGTACTTC. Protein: CSADWRETQYF.